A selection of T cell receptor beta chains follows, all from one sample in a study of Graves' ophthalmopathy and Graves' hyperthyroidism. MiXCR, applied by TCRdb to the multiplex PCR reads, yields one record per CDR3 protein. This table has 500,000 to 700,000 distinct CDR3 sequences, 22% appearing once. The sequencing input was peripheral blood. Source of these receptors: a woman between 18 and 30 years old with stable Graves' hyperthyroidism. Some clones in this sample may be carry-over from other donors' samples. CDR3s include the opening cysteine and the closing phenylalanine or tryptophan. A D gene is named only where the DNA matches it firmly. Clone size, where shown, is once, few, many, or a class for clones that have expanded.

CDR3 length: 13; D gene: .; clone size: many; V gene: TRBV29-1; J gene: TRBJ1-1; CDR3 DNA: TGCAGCGTCAACCGACAGGAGAACACTGAAGCTTTCTTT; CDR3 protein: CSVNRQENTEAFF
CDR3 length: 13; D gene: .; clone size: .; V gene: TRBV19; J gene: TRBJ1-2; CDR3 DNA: TGTGCCAGTAGTATGGCGACTTTGAATGGCTACACCTTC; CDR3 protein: CASSMATLNGYTF
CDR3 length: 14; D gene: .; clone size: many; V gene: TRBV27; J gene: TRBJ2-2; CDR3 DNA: TGTGCCACCCTCGGGAGTTGGGGCACCGGGGAGCTGTTTTTT; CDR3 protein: CATLGSWGTGELFF
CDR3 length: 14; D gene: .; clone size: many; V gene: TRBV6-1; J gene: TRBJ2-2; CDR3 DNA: TGTGCCAGCAGTGGCGGGACACCGAACGGGGAGCTGTTTTTT; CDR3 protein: CASSGGTPNGELFF
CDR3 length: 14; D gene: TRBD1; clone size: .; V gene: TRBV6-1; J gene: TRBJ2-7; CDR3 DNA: TGTGCCAGCAGTGGACAGGGGTCCACCTACGAGCAGTACTTC; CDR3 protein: CASSGQGSTYEQYF
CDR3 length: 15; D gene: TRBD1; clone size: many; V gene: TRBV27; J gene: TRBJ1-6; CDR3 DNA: TGTGCCAGCAGTCCCAGGGGGCCCCTTAATTCACCCCTCCACTTT; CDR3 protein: CASSPRGPLNSPLHF
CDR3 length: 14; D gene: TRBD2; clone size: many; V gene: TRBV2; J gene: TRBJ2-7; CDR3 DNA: TGTGCCAGCAGGACCGGGACTAGCGATCACGAGCAGTACTTC; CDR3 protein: CASRTGTSDHEQYF
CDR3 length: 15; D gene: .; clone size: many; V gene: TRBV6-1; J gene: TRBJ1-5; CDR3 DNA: TGTGCCAGCAGCCCCGAGGGGGTTAGCAATCAGCCCCAGCATTTT; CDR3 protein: CASSPEGVSNQPQHF
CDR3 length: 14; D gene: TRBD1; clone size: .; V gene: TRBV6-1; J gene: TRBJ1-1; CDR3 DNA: TGTGCCAGCAGCCCAACAGGGGATCGGACTGAAGCTTTCTTT; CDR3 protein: CASSPTGDRTEAFF
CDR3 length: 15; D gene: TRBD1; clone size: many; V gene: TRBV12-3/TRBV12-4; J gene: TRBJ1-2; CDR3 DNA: TGTGCCAGCAGTTTAGGGGGACAGGGAAGTTTCGGCTACACCTTC; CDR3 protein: CASSLGGQGSFGYTF
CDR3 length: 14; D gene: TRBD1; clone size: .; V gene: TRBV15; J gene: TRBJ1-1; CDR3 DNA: TGTGCCACCAGCCGGACAGGACGGTCCGCTGAAGCTTTCTTT; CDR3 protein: CATSRTGRSAEAFF
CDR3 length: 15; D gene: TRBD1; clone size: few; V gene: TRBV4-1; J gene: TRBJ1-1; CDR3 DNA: TGCGCCAGCAGCCAAGGGGGACAGCTGAACACTGAAGCTTTCTTT; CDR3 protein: CASSQGGQLNTEAFF
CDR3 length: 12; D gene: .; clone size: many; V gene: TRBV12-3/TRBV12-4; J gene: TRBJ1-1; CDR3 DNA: TGTGCCAGCAGTTCTCACTGGTTAGGAGCTTTCTTT; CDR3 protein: CASSSHWLGAFF
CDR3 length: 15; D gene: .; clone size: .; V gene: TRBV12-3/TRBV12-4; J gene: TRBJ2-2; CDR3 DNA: TGTGCCACTTTTCCGGGACACGCGAACACCGGGGAGCTGTTTTTT; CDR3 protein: CATFPGHANTGELFF
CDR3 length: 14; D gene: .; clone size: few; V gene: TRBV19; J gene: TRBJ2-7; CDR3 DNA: TGTGCCAGTAGACGGGACGGCAGCTCCTACGAGCAGTACTTC; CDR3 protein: CASRRDGSSYEQYF
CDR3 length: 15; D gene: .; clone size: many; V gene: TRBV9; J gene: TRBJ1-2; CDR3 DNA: TGTGCCAGCAGCGCTCAGGGGATGTTGAACTATGGCTACACCTTC; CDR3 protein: CASSAQGMLNYGYTF
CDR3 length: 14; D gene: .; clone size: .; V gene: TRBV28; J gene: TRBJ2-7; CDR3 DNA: TGTGCCAGCTTTTCGACCGTTCTCCCTTACGAGCAGTACTTC; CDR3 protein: CASFSTVLPYEQYF
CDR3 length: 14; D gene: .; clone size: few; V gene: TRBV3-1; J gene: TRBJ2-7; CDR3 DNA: TGTGCCAGCAGCCAAAGAGGGCCCGGATACGAGCAGTACTTC; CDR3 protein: CASSQRGPGYEQYF
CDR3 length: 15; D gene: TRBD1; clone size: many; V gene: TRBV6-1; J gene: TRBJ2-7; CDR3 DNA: TGTGCCAGCAGAGATCCCGGGACAGGGGACCAGTGGTGGTACTTC; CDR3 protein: CASRDPGTGDQWWYF
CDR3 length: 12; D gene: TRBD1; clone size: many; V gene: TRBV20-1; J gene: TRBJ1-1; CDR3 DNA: TGCAGTGGACAGGGCATGAACACTGAAGCTTTCTTT; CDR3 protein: CSGQGMNTEAFF
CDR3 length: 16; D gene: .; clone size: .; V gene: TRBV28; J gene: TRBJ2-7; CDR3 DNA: TGTGCCAGCAGTTTTTCGGGGTCCACCCTAGGGTACGAGCAGTACTTC; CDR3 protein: CASSFSGSTLGYEQYF
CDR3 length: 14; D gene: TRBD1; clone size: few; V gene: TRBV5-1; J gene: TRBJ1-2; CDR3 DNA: TGCGCCAGCAGCCAACAGGGGCGAGACTATGGCTACACCTTC; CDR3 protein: CASSQQGRDYGYTF